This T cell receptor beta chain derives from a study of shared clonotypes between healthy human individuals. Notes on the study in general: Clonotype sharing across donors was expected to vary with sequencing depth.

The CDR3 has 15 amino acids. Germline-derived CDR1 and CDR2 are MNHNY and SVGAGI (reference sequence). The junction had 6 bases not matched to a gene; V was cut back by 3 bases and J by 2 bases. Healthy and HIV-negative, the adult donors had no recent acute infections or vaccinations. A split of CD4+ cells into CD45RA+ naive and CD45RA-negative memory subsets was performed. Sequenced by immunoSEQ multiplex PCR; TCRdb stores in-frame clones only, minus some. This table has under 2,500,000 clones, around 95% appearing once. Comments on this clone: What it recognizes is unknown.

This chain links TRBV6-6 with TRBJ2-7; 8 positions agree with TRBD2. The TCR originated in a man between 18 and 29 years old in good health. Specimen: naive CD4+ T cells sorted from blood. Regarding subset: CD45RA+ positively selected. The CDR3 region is CASSYRAGGTYEQYF. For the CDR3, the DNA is TGTGCCAGCAGTTATCGGGCGGGGGGTACCTACGAGCAGTACTTC.